This T cell receptor beta chain was identified during a study of control samples from healthy donors and cancer patients. This CDR3 region has 13 residues. CDR1 and CDR2 (germline): SGHVS, FQNEAQ. The germline V and J ends were trimmed by 1 base and 6 bases, with 8 bases remaining between them. The assay was immunoSEQ multiplex PCR, and TCRdb's table has in-frame clones only and misses some. The sample lists 95,000 to 110,000 clones; 75% to 90% were seen once. The sequence came from a man in his 60s with lung cancer. This chain joins TRBV7-8 and TRBJ2-3; D is undetermined. Sequencing was performed on PBMCs. As DNA, the CDR3 is TGTGCCAGCAGCTTAGAAAGCTGGGATACGCAGTATTTT. It specifies CASSLESWDTQYF.